The clone carrying this T cell receptor (beta chain) has ten or more counts. The data were taken from a study of T-cell reconstitution after alpha-beta-depleted transplantation in children. Germline V gives CDR1 SGHRS, CDR2 YFSETQ. The V end lost 6 bases, the J end lost 5 bases, and 17 bases lay between the germline ends. This CDR3 has 14 amino acids. Unique molecular identifiers were incorporated into the prepared TCRbeta library. TCRdb reprocessed the PCR reads with MiXCR, giving one entry per CDR3 protein. Among approximately 590,000 distinct CDR3 sequences listed, over 9.5% were seen once. The chain couples TRBV5-1 to TRBJ2-5; tentatively, D is TRBD2 (6 bases). The receptor's source is a human donor who donated a stem cell graft to a child with acute myeloid leukemia. Sequences were derived from PBMCs from the stem cell graft donor, sampled from the stem cell graft. Written as DNA, the CDR3 is TGCGCCAGCAATACCGGAGGGCCGGGGGAGACCCAGTACTTC. It is translated as CASNTGGPGETQYF.